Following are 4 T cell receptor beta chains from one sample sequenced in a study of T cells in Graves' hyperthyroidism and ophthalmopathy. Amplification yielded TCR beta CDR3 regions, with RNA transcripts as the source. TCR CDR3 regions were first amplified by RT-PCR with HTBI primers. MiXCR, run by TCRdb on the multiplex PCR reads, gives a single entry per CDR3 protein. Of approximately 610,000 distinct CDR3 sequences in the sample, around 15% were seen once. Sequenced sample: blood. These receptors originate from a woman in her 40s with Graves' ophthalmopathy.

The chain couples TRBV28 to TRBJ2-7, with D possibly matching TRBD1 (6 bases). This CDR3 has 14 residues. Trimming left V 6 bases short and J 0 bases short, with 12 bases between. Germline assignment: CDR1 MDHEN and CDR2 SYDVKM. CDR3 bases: TGTGCCAGCAGCCAGAGGGGACACTCCTACGAGCAGTACTTC. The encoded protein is CASSQRGHSYEQYF.

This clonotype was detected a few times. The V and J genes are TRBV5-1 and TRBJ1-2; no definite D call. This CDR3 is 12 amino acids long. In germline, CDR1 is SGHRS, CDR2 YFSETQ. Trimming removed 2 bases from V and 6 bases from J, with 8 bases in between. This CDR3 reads CASSFNRNGYTF. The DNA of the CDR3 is TGCGCCAGCAGCTTTAATCGGAATGGCTACACCTTC.

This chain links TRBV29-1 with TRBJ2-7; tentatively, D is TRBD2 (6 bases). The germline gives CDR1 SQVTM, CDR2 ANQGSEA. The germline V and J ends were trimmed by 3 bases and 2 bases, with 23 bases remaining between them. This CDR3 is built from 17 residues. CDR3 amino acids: CSVETAGRKSLAYEQYF. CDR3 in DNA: TGCAGCGTTGAGACAGCGGGTAGAAAATCTTTGGCCTACGAGCAGTACTTC.

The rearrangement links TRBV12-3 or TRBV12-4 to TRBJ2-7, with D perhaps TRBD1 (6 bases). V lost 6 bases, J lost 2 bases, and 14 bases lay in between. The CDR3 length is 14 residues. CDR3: CASRRGQTAYEQYF. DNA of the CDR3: TGTGCCAGCAGACGAGGACAGACTGCCTACGAGCAGTACTTC.